The 26 T cell receptor beta chains below were found in one sample sequenced in a study of cytomegalovirus exposure and HLA in healthy donors. PCR involved 60 Vbeta and 13 Jbeta primers. This table comes from immunoSEQ multiplex PCR, and its TCRdb copy is limited to in-frame clones, with some not included. The table shows tens of thousands of clones, with just under 75% occurring only once. The sample was PBMCs. The receptors here all came from a man in his sixties in good health and CMV-seronegative.

The chain combines TRBV7-9 with TRBJ2-5; perhaps TRBD2 as D (5 bases). V lost 8 bases to trimming and J lost 0 bases, with 10 bases between them. CDR3 length: 13 residues. Germline loops: CDR1 SEHNR, CDR2 FQNEAQ (reference sequence). CDR3 region: CASHLLDQETQYF. The CDR3 DNA follows: TGTGCCAGCCACCTACTAGACCAAGAGACCCAGTACTTC. The complete variable domain, with remaining parts taken from reference TRBV7-9 and TRBJ2-5, reads DTGVSQNPRHKITKRGQNVTFRCDPISEHNRLYWYRQTLGQGPEFLTYFQNEAQLEKSRLLSDRFSAERPKGSFSTLEIQRTEQGDSAMYLCASHLLDQETQYFGPGTRLLVL.

This clone was counted only a few times. V gene TRBV14 combines with J gene TRBJ1-1, with 8 positions matching TRBD1. V lost 1 base, J lost 0 bases, and 1 base stayed unmatched. Looked up from germline, CDR1 is SGHDN and CDR2 is FVKESK. This CDR3 contains 15 residues. The CDR3 nucleotides are TGTGCCAGCAGCCAAGTGACAGGGGTGAACACTGAAGCTTTCTTT. This encodes CASSQVTGVNTEAFF.

The chain uses TRBV6-6 and TRBJ2-1; TRBD2 matches 13 bases. The J segment lost 9 bases and the V segment lost 4 bases, leaving 9 bases of the junction unmatched. The CDR3 totals 16 residues. Germline V gene lookup returns CDR1 MNHNY and CDR2 SVGAGI (reference sequence). The CDR3 region has the DNA TGTGCCAGCAGTTCTATAACTAGCGGGGGGGCCCGTGAGCAGTTCTTC. Protein product: CASSSITSGGAREQFF.

The chain couples TRBV18 to TRBJ1-2; 7 positions agree with TRBD1. The CDR3 loop spans 18 amino acids. Germline V gene data show CDR1 as KGHSH and CDR2 as LQKENI. V lost 2 bases and J lost 1; bases outside the gene matches: 13. CDR3 DNA sequence: TGTGCCAGCTCACCAGCCGCAATTGACAGGGCACATAACTATGGCTACACCTTC. It codes for CASSPAAIDRAHNYGYTF.

This chain joins TRBV19 and TRBJ1-2; 9 positions match TRBD1. The germline CDR1 and CDR2 sequences are LNHDA and SQIVND (reference sequence). This CDR3 spans 16 amino acids. J gave up 7 bases and V 5 bases, and 14 bases lay outside the gene matches. CDR3 in amino acids: CASSPRIRTGDSGYTF. DNA for the CDR3: TGTGCCAGTAGTCCTCGTATCCGGACAGGGGATAGTGGCTACACCTTC.

This rearrangement joins TRBV4-1 to TRBJ2-3, with 10 bases identical to TRBD2. The CDR3 covers 15 residues. Trimming removed 4 bases from V and 5 bases from J; junction bases left unmatched: 6. CDR1 is MGHRA and CDR2 is YSYEKL in the germline V gene. CDR3 nucleotides: TGCGCCAGCAGCCTCGAGCGGGGGGGCGTAGATACGCAGTATTTT. This sequence encodes CASSLERGGVDTQYF.

The J gene is TRBJ2-5, the V gene TRBV9; TRBD2 might be the D (5 bases). This CDR3 spans 15 amino acids. CDR1 and CDR2 from the germline V gene are SGDLS and YYNGEE. Trimming left V 0 bases short and J 1 base short, with 10 bases between. This CDR3 is CASSVDGVSQETQYF. The DNA of the CDR3 is TGTGCCAGCAGCGTAGACGGGGTTTCCCAAGAGACCCAGTACTTC. Full variable domain (remainder filled in from reference TRBV9 and TRBJ2-5): DSGVTQTPKHLITATGQRVTLRCSPRSGDLSVYWYQQSLDQGLQFLIQYYNGEERAKGNILERFSAQQFPDLHSELNLSSLELGDSALYFCASSVDGVSQETQYFGPGTRLLVL.

The chain recombines TRBV5-1 with TRBJ2-5, with 12 nucleotides matching TRBD1. Germline V CDR1 and CDR2: SGHRS, YFSETQ. V shed 3 bases, J shed 5 bases, and the junction held 11 bases outside the gene matches. This CDR3 is 17 amino acids long. The CDR3 here is CASSYSSPGQGAETQYF. The CDR3 bases are TGCGCCAGCAGCTACTCCTCCCCGGGACAGGGGGCGGAGACCCAGTACTTC.

In nucleotides, the CDR3 is TGTGCCAGCAGCTTGAGGGGGCCCTACGAGCAGTACTTC. Its translation: CASSLRGPYEQYF. The rearrangement joins TRBV7-8 to TRBJ2-7; 7 nucleotides match TRBD1. The CDR3 is made up of 13 amino acids. Germline assignment: CDR1 SGHVS and CDR2 FQNEAQ. J gave up 2 bases and V 3 bases, and 1 base lay outside the gene matches.

The chain has TRBV13 and TRBJ1-1, with D hard to call. Deletions cut 4 bases from V and 3 bases from J, with 12 bases between. CDR1 PRHDT and CDR2 FYEKMQ come from the germline V gene (reference sequence). CDR3 length: 14 amino acids. The CDR3 DNA sequence: TGTGCCAGCAGCTCCCGAGGAGAGGACACTGAAGCTTTCTTT. Protein: CASSSRGEDTEAFF.

The chain joins TRBV2 to TRBJ2-5, with 10 bases identical to TRBD1. Trimming took 8 bases from V and 4 from J; bases not matched to a gene: 4. Germline CDR1 and CDR2: SNHLY and FYNNEI. This CDR3 has 13 amino acids. CDR3 amino acids: CASDRGLRETQYF. Written as DNA, the CDR3 is TGTGCCAGCGACAGGGGGCTTCGAGAGACCCAGTACTTC.

The chain employs TRBV5-5 and TRBJ1-5; D call uncertain. Trimming stripped 4 bases from V and 4 bases from J, with 9 bases between. The CDR3 spans 13 residues. Germline loops: CDR1 SGHKS, CDR2 YYEKEE (reference sequence). The CDR3 loop is CASSVNINQPQHF. The CDR3 DNA sequence: TGTGCCAGCAGCGTAAATATTAATCAGCCCCAGCATTTT.

The chain employs TRBV9 and TRBJ1-1; 7 bases fit TRBD1. V was clipped by 1 base and J by 5 bases; unmatched bases: 2. From germline, CDR1 is SGDLS and CDR2 YYNGEE. The CDR3 sequence is 13 residues long. CDR3 sequence reads: CASSVQGVTEAFF. CDR3 in DNA: TGTGCCAGCAGCGTACAGGGGGTTACTGAAGCTTTCTTT.

The chain uses TRBV29-1 and TRBJ1-1; D gene uncertain. CDR3 length: 13 amino acids. The germline CDR1 and CDR2 sequences are SQVTM and ANQGSEA. V was trimmed by 4 bases and J by 0 bases, leaving 9 bases between them. The CDR3 DNA sequence: TGCAGCGTTGCTGGTCAGATGAACACTGAAGCTTTCTTT. Protein sequence: CSVAGQMNTEAFF.

The chain joins TRBV5-4 to TRBJ2-1; a possible D gene is TRBD1 (5 bases). V was cut by 2 bases and J by 4 bases, with 16 bases left in between. Germline-derived CDR1 and CDR2 are SGHNT and YYREEE (reference sequence). The CDR3 contains 16 residues. CDR3 sequence reads: CASSLPKAGPYNEQFF. The CDR3 region has the DNA TGTGCCAGCAGCTTACCGAAGGCAGGGCCGTACAATGAGCAGTTCTTC.

The J gene is TRBJ2-7, the V gene TRBV9, with no clear D. Looked up from germline, CDR1 is SGDLS and CDR2 is YYNGEE. The CDR3 runs to 14 residues. Trimming left V 4 bases short and J 4 bases short, with 15 bases between. The CDR3 DNA reads as TGTGCCAGCAGCCATCCCTTGAGGCTATACGAGCAGTACTTC. Translation gives CASSHPLRLYEQYF.

This sequence joins TRBV19 and TRBJ1-1, with 9 bases matching TRBD1. In germline, CDR1 is LNHDA, CDR2 SQIVND (reference sequence). The CDR3 has 13 amino acids. After removal of 8 bases from V and 6 bases from J, the junction contained 7 bases not matched to a gene. The CDR3 here is CASAGQGVSEAFF. The DNA for the CDR3 is TGTGCCAGTGCGGGACAGGGAGTCTCTGAAGCTTTCTTT.

The chain uses TRBV30 and TRBJ2-1; a weak D match, TRBD1 (7 bases). The germline V gene encodes CDR1 GTSNPN and CDR2 SVGIG (reference sequence). V was cut by 3 bases and J by 5 bases, with 26 bases left in between. This CDR3 comprises 18 residues. CDR3 sequence (DNA): TGTGCCTGGAGCCTAAGGGCCCCAGGGGGGTGGGCTGACAATGAGCAGTTCTTC. Translating gives CAWSLRAPGGWADNEQFF.

The chain couples TRBV6-1 to TRBJ1-5; possible D gene TRBD1, 5 bases. The V end was cut by 6 bases, the J end by 9 bases, with 9 bases between. Per the germline V gene, CDR1 is MNHNS and CDR2 is SASEGT. The CDR3 consists of 11 residues. The CDR3 sequence is CASSRGWPQHF. CDR3 DNA: TGTGCCAGCAGCCGGGGGTGGCCCCAGCATTTT.

The chain has TRBV19 and TRBJ2-5; D remains unclear. V was clipped by 4 bases and J by 1 base, with 7 bases between them. The CDR3 consists of 13 residues. From germline, CDR1 is LNHDA and CDR2 SQIVND (reference sequence). CDR3 bases: TGTGCCAGTAGTACTGTAGCCCAAGAGACCCAGTACTTC. Amino acids: CASSTVAQETQYF.

A note on this clone: Different DNA sequences within this sample yield the same CDR3. This rearrangement joins TRBV5-1 to TRBJ2-1, with a possible D match to TRBD1 (7 bases). The length of the CDR3 is 14 residues. The ends were cut back, 0 bases at V and 7 bases at J, with 11 bases in the middle. Germline CDR1 reads SGHRS; CDR2 reads YFSETQ. CDR3 bases: TGCGCCAGCAGCTTGGTGTCAGGGGGGAATGAGCAGTTCTTC. This gives the protein CASSLVSGGNEQFF.

In its sample, this clone was seen a few times. The J gene is TRBJ2-1, the V gene TRBV6-5; TRBD2 might be the D (6 bases). The CDR3 is 11 residues long. Germline CDR1 is MNHEY and CDR2 is SVGAGI. The CDR3 spells CAVAEAGEQFF. DNA for the CDR3: TGTGCGGTAGCGGAGGCAGGAGAGCAGTTCTTC.

J is TRBJ1-4 and V is TRBV19, with 8 bases aligning to TRBD1. J lost 7 bases, V lost 5 bases, and 6 bases had no gene match. This CDR3 contains 14 residues. Germline lookup yields CDR1 LNHDA and CDR2 SQIVND (reference sequence). CDR3 sequence (DNA): TGTGCCAGTAGTGCGGACAGGGAGGCTGAAAAACTGTTTTTT. Translation gives CASSADREAEKLFF.

This clone was recorded once. The chain is built from TRBV10-3 and TRBJ1-2, with TRBD1 identical over 7 bases. Germline V CDR1 and CDR2: ENHRY, SYGVKD. The CDR3 is 15 residues long. Trimming took 4 bases from V and 1 from J; bases not matched to a gene: 6. CDR3 loop: CAISGRDSFNYGYTF. The CDR3 DNA reads TGTGCCATCAGTGGCCGGGACAGCTTTAACTATGGCTACACCTTC.

The sample holds a few counts of this clone. The chain combines TRBV5-1 with TRBJ1-2; D not certain. CDR1 and CDR2 from the germline V gene are SGHRS and YFSETQ. CDR3 size: 16 residues. The V gene lost 0 bases and the J gene lost 6 bases, with 18 bases spanning the gap. CDR3 sequence (DNA): TGCGCCAGCAGCTTGGCGGTCGCCGTGACACCCCATGGCTACACCTTC. Its protein is CASSLAVAVTPHGYTF. The variable domain in full, with the rest retrieved from reference TRBV5-1 and TRBJ1-2, is KAGVTQTPRYLIKTRGQQVTLSCSPISGHRSVSWYQQTPGQGLQFLFEYFSETQRNKGNFPGRFSGRQFSNSRSEMNVSTLELGDSALYLCASSLAVAVTPHGYTFGSGTRLTVV.

With respect to this clone: Other nucleotide sequences from this sample produce the same CDR3. V is TRBV4-1 and J is TRBJ1-1; D gene uncertain. CDR3 length: 13 amino acids. Trimming took 4 bases from V and 5 from J, leaving 11 bases between them. Germline CDR1 MGHRA, CDR2 YSYEKL. CDR3 protein: CASSRGGLTEAFF. CDR3 DNA sequence: TGCGCCAGCAGCCGCGGAGGGCTTACTGAAGCTTTCTTT.